A single sample gave rise to the 10 T cell receptor beta chains below, sequenced in a study of cytomegalovirus exposure and HLA in healthy donors. PCR amplification relied on 60 Vbeta primers (plus 13 Jbeta primers). Some clones are missing from TCRdb's copy, which holds only in-frame ones; the method was immunoSEQ multiplex PCR. The sample contains some 150,000 clones, 77% of which appear only once. Sequencing used PBMCs. These receptor sequences come from a male donor in good health and CMV-seronegative.

The chain employs TRBV5-1 and TRBJ2-5; 9 bases are shared with TRBD2. Losses at the gene ends were 0 bases for V and 2 bases for J; bases not matched to a gene: 2. Germline CDR1 and CDR2: SGHRS and YFSETQ. This CDR3 region has 15 residues. The CDR3 DNA reads as TGCGCCAGCAGCTTGGTGGCGGGGGGGCAAGAGACCCAGTACTTC. It specifies CASSLVAGGQETQYF.

Only a few counts were recorded for this clone. The chain is built from TRBV5-8 and TRBJ2-7; 7 nucleotides match TRBD2. The junction had 9 bases not matched to a gene; V was cut back by 4 bases and J by 2 bases. Germline V CDR1 and CDR2: SGHTS, YDEGEE. The CDR3 is 15 residues long. In DNA form, the CDR3 reads TGTGCCAGCAGCCTAACGACTAGCTGGACCTACGAGCAGTACTTC. Protein sequence: CASSLTTSWTYEQYF.

The chain has TRBV15 and TRBJ1-1; no clear D gene. CDR3 length: 13 amino acids. Trimming left V 3 bases short and J 1 base short, with 6 bases between. Germline values: CDR1 LNHNV, CDR2 YYDKDF (reference sequence). In DNA, the CDR3 is TGTGCCACCAGCAGCCGGAGGAACACTGAAGCTTTCTTT. Protein: CATSSRRNTEAFF.

The rearrangement uses TRBV18 and TRBJ2-7; 7 nucleotides align to TRBD2. J was trimmed by 6 bases and V by 3 bases; bases with no gene match: 5. Germline V lookup: CDR1 KGHSH, CDR2 LQKENI. The CDR3 contains 13 residues. The CDR3 nucleotides read TGTGCCAGCTCACCGGGGACTATCAGCGAGCAGTACTTC. As protein: CASSPGTISEQYF.

This chain uses TRBV2 with TRBJ2-1; 11 bases are shared with TRBD2. V lost 6 bases and J lost 4; bases outside the gene matches: 5. The CDR3 has 15 amino acids. In germline, CDR1 is SNHLY, CDR2 FYNNEI. The CDR3, as DNA: TGTGCCAGCAGCTCGGGACTAGCGGAATACAATGAGCAGTTCTTC. Residues: CASSSGLAEYNEQFF.

The gene calls are TRBV14 and TRBJ1-1; TRBD1 aligns across 9 bases. CDR1 and CDR2 from the germline V gene are SGHDN and FVKESK. After removal of 3 bases from V and 2 bases from J, the junction contained 4 bases not matched to a gene. This CDR3 is built from 15 residues. CDR3 bases: TGTGCCAGCAGCCATCTGACAGGGGGAAACACTGAAGCTTTCTTT. Amino acids: CASSHLTGGNTEAFF.

J is TRBJ2-1 and V is TRBV9; 7 nucleotides agree with TRBD1. V lost 0 bases to trimming and J lost 7 bases; unmatched junction nucleotides: 7. Germline assignment: CDR1 SGDLS and CDR2 YYNGEE. The CDR3 runs to 15 residues. CDR3 loop: CASSVVATGKNEQFF. The DNA for the CDR3 is TGTGCCAGCAGCGTAGTCGCGACAGGGAAGAATGAGCAGTTCTTC.

The rearrangement uses TRBV6-5 and TRBJ2-7, with 15 bases matching TRBD2. Looked up from germline, CDR1 is MNHEY and CDR2 is SVGAGI. The junction had 4 bases not matched to a gene; V was cut back by 6 bases and J by 7 bases. The CDR3 covers 14 residues. The CDR3 DNA reads as TGTGCCAGCAGCTCCGGGACTAGCGGGAGGGAGCAGTACTTC. Amino acid sequence: CASSSGTSGREQYF.

The chain combines TRBV18 with TRBJ2-5; 8 nucleotides line up with TRBD2. The germline CDR1 and CDR2 sequences are KGHSH and LQKENI. With 3 bases clipped from V and 9 bases from J, the junction kept 3 bases outside the gene matches. The CDR3 has 12 amino acids. CDR3 amino acids: CASSPPGGAQYF. The CDR3 nucleotides read TGTGCCAGCTCACCCCCGGGGGGGGCCCAGTACTTC.

V and J are TRBV15 and TRBJ1-5, with 9 bases matching TRBD1. This CDR3 spans 15 amino acids. The J segment lost 2 bases and the V segment lost 6 bases, leaving 5 bases of the junction unmatched. The germline gives CDR1 LNHNV, CDR2 YYDKDF (reference sequence). DNA for the CDR3: TGTGCCACCAGTAAACAGGGGGCGGGCAATCAGCCCCAGCATTTT. This gives the protein CATSKQGAGNQPQHF.